The 17 T cell receptor beta chains presented below share a single source sample, sequenced in a study of neoadjuvant anti-PD-1 for oral cavity cancer. Clones were sequenced by immunoSEQ multiplex PCR, and TCRdb holds only the in-frame ones, with some missing. The sample has 13,000 or so clones, 65% to 75% seen once. Time point here: after neoadjuvant nivolumab, at surgical resection. The specimen comprised PBMCs, sampled after nivolumab (anti-PD-1) treatment. The receptors originated from a person between 35 and 79 years old with oral cavity squamous cell carcinoma.

The J gene is TRBJ2-3, the V gene TRBV19; a weak D match, TRBD2 (6 bases). The germline V gene has CDR1 LNHDA and CDR2 SQIVND (reference sequence). Trimming left V 1 base short and J 7 bases short, with 12 bases between. This CDR3 contains 14 residues. The CDR3 protein is CASSIGTGGNTQYF. CDR3 bases: TGTGCCAGTAGTATAGGAACGGGCGGGAATACGCAGTATTTT.

The chain couples TRBV29-1 to TRBJ2-7; 7 bases are shared with TRBD2. There are 14 residues in the CDR3. In germline, CDR1 is SQVTM, CDR2 ANQGSEA. V lost 3 bases, J lost 6 bases, and 11 bases stayed unmatched. The CDR3 loop is CSVDGGSLGGEQYF. In nucleotides, the CDR3 is TGCAGCGTTGACGGCGGGAGCCTGGGGGGCGAGCAGTACTTC.

This rearrangement joins TRBV6-1 to TRBJ1-5; perhaps TRBD1 as D (6 bases). The CDR3 has 15 residues. Germline lookup yields CDR1 MNHNS and CDR2 SASEGT. The V gene lost 8 bases and the J gene lost 4 bases, with 18 bases spanning the gap. In DNA, the CDR3 is TGTGCCAGCGTAGGCCAGACAGGAATTAATCAGCCCCAGCATTTT. This gives the protein CASVGQTGINQPQHF.

J is TRBJ2-5 and V is TRBV21-1; the table gives TRBD2 as D, unverified against the DNA. TRBV21-1 is deemed a pseudogene. This CDR3 is 16 amino acids long. The CDR3 DNA is TGTGCCAGCAGCACAGAAAGAGCGCGGCCCCAAGAGACCCAGTACTTC. It is translated as CASSTERARPQETQYF.

The V and J genes are TRBV30 and TRBJ2-6; D is perhaps TRBD2 (5 bases). The germline CDR1 and CDR2 sequences are GTSNPN and SVGIG (reference sequence). The CDR3 spans 18 residues. Deletions cut 0 bases from V and 1 base from J, with 16 bases between. The CDR3 here is CAWSVTRTYQSGANVLTF. In DNA, the CDR3 is TGTGCCTGGAGTGTAACCAGGACTTATCAATCTGGGGCCAACGTCCTGACTTTC.

This chain links TRBV15 with TRBJ1-4, with D possibly matching TRBD1 (5 bases). This CDR3 is built from 16 residues. The germline V gene has CDR1 LNHNV and CDR2 YYDKDF (reference sequence). V lost 1 base, J lost 7 bases, and 16 bases lay in between. The chain's CDR3 is CATSRVWGRDREKLFF. In DNA, the CDR3 is TGTGCCACCAGCAGAGTTTGGGGGAGGGATCGTGAAAAACTGTTTTTT.

This clone appeared a few times. The chain is built from TRBV5-1 and TRBJ1-5, with 10 bases that match TRBD1. Germline V gene data show CDR1 as SGHRS and CDR2 as YFSETQ. Unmatched junction bases numbered 4, after V lost 6 bases and J lost 4 bases. The length of the CDR3 is 14 residues. CDR3 nucleotide sequence: TGCGCCAGCAAACCGGGACAGGGGAATCAGCCCCAGCATTTT. It is translated as CASKPGQGNQPQHF.

The rearrangement uses TRBV7-3 and TRBJ2-5, with D unresolved. This CDR3 spans 13 amino acids. V was pared by 5 bases and J by 5 bases, with 12 bases between. The germline gives CDR1 SGHTA, CDR2 FQGTGA. CDR3 sequence reads: CASSVLVGETQYF. The DNA of the CDR3 is TGTGCCAGCAGCGTCCTAGTGGGGGAGACCCAGTACTTC. Variable domain in full (rest from reference TRBV7-3 and TRBJ2-5): GAGVSQTPSNKVTEKGKYVELRCDPISGHTALYWYRQSLGQGPEFLIYFQGTGAADDSGLPNDRFFAVRPEGSVSTLKIQRTERGDSAVYLCASSVLVGETQYFGPGTRLLVL.

Details on this clone: The junction does not match germline at one end; this may be a read error. V usage is TRBV5-1 and J usage is TRBJ2-7; D remains ambiguous. The CDR3 has 14 amino acids. Germline lookup yields CDR1 SGHRS and CDR2 YFSETQ. The CDR3 sequence is CASRLASTTYEQYF. The CDR3 DNA is TGCGCCAGCAGGTTGGCCTCTACGACCTACGAGCAGTACTTC. The full variable domain, with the rest looked up from reference TRBV5-1 and TRBJ2-7, is KAGVTQTPRYLIKTRGQQVTLSCSPISGHRSVSWYQQTPGQGLQFLFEYFSETQRNKGNFPGRFSGRQFSNSRSEMNVSTLELGDSALYLCASRLASTTYEQYFGPGTRLTVT.

The chain couples TRBV9 to TRBJ2-3; D unclear. Trimming pared 0 bases from V and 4 bases from J, leaving 12 bases between. This CDR3 region has 15 residues. Germline CDR1 and CDR2: SGDLS and YYNGEE. The CDR3 loop is CASSVGSIPPDTQYF. The CDR3 region has the DNA TGTGCCAGCAGCGTAGGGTCAATTCCCCCAGATACGCAGTATTTT.

The V gene is TRBV19, the J gene TRBJ1-5, with D perhaps TRBD1 (6 bases). Germline assignment: CDR1 LNHDA and CDR2 SQIVND (reference sequence). V was pared by 4 bases and J by 5 bases, with 15 bases between. The CDR3 has 15 amino acids. The CDR3 bases are TGTGCCAGTAGTAATTACAGGGATCATGATCAGCCCCAGCATTTT. It specifies CASSNYRDHDQPQHF.

In its sample, this clone was seen once. The gene calls are TRBV6-5 and TRBJ1-2, with a possible D match to TRBD1 (6 bases). This CDR3 region has 14 residues. Germline CDR1 MNHEY, CDR2 SVGAGI. V shed 7 bases and J shed 3 bases, with 15 bases lying between them. The CDR3 region is CASTADYRDYGYTF. The CDR3 DNA reads as TGTGCCAGCACTGCGGATTACAGGGACTATGGCTACACCTTC.

V and J are TRBV9 and TRBJ1-2; D call uncertain. CDR1 and CDR2 from the germline V gene are SGDLS and YYNGEE. Trimming took off 7 bases at V and 8 bases at J, with 9 bases between the two ends. The CDR3 is 10 residues long. This CDR3 reads CASDPVGYTF. The DNA of the CDR3 is TGTGCCAGCGACCCAGTCGGCTACACCTTC.

This clone has just a few counts. The rearrangement joins TRBV30 to TRBJ2-7, with 7 bases identical to TRBD2. The CDR3 totals 12 residues. The V and J ends lost 3 bases and 9 bases, in that order; junction bases with no gene match: 8. Germline V gives CDR1 GTSNPN, CDR2 SVGIG (reference sequence). The CDR3, as DNA: TGTGCCTGGAGCTCCACGGGGGGTACGCAGTACTTC. Translation: CAWSSTGGTQYF.

This chain joins TRBV28 and TRBJ1-5, with D unclear. Germline V gene data show CDR1 as MDHEN and CDR2 as SYDVKM. Trimming removed 1 base from V and 7 bases from J, with 5 bases in between. CDR3 size: 12 residues. CDR3 nucleotide sequence: TGTGCCAGCAGTTTATATTGGCAGCCCCAGCATTTT. It yields the protein CASSLYWQPQHF.

This clone has just a few counts. V usage is TRBV19 and J usage is TRBJ1-5; 9 nucleotides align to TRBD1. Germline CDR1 reads LNHDA; CDR2 reads SQIVND (reference sequence). The CDR3 extends over 17 amino acids. The V and J ends lost 6 bases and 5 bases, in that order; junction bases with no gene match: 14. CDR3 coding DNA: TGTGCCAGTAGCCCAAGGGGAAGGACAGGGGTGGATCAGCCCCAGCATTTT. This codes for CASSPRGRTGVDQPQHF.

V gene TRBV4-1 combines with J gene TRBJ1-2; D possibly corresponds to TRBD1 (5 bases). Germline assignment: CDR1 MGHRA and CDR2 YSYEKL. Trimming took 3 bases from V and 2 from J, leaving 16 bases between them. This CDR3 is 16 amino acids long. CDR3 DNA: TGCGCCAGCAGCCACTCCTTGCGACAGACAAACTATGGCTACACCTTC. Its translation: CASSHSLRQTNYGYTF.